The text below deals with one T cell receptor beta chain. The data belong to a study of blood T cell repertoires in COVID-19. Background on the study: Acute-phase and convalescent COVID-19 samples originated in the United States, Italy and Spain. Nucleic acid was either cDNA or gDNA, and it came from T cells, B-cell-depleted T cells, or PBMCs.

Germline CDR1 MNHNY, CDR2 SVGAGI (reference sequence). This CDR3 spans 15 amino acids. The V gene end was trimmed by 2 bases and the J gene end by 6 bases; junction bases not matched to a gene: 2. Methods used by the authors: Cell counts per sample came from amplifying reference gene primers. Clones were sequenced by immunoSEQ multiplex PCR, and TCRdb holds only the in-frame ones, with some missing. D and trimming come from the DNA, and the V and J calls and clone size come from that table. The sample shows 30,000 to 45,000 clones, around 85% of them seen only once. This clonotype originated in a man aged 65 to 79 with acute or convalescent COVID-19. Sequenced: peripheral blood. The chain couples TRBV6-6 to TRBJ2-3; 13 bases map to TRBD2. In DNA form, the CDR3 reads TGTGCCAGCAGTTACGAACTAGCGGGAGGGGATACGCAGTATTTT. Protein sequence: CASSYELAGGDTQYF.